These T cell receptor beta chains were read from a single sample in a study of cytomegalovirus exposure and HLA in healthy donors. The assay was immunoSEQ multiplex PCR, and TCRdb's table has in-frame clones only and misses some. The sample holds 150,000 to 200,000 clones, roughly 77% seen once. Sequencing was performed on PBMCs. These receptors were collected from a woman in her thirties or forties in good health and CMV-seropositive. Both conserved end residues are part of each CDR3. A D gene is named only where the DNA matches it firmly. The size entry is marked missing in some rows and otherwise reads once, few, many or a size class.

>.|TRBJ1-4|TRBD1|TRBV29-1
CSVSLQGEKLFF
TGCAGCGTGAGTCTACAGGGGGAAAAACTGTTTTTT
>.|TRBJ2-5|TRBD2|TRBV6-1
CASSGTSVGTQYF
TGTGCCAGCAGCGGGACTAGCGTGGGGACCCAGTACTTC
>.|TRBJ1-1|TRBD1|TRBV7-4
CASSTLQDRGDRTEAFF
TGTGCCAGCAGCACTTTACAGGACAGGGGGGATCGGACTGAAGCTTTCTTT
>.|TRBJ2-3|.|TRBV28
CASSFGISGTDTQYF
TGTGCCAGCAGTTTCGGTATTAGCGGCACAGATACGCAGTATTTT
>once|TRBJ1-5|TRBD1|TRBV19
CASSFWEGQGAGQPQHF
TGTGCCAGTAGTTTCTGGGAGGGACAGGGGGCTGGACAGCCCCAGCATTTT
>.|TRBJ1-4|.|TRBV5-1
CASRSGTNEKLFF
TGCGCCAGCAGATCCGGGACTAATGAAAAACTGTTTTTT
>.|TRBJ1-2|TRBD1|TRBV28
CASKLGGGQGAWGYTF
TGTGCCAGCAAACTTGGCGGAGGACAGGGGGCTTGGGGCTACACCTTC
>.|TRBJ1-1|TRBD1|TRBV4-2
CASSPGTGLNTEAFF
TGTGCCAGCAGCCCCGGGACAGGCTTGAACACTGAAGCTTTCTTT
>.|TRBJ1-3|.|TRBV7-2
CASSQGRDSGNTIYF
TGTGCCAGCAGCCAAGGTCGGGACTCTGGAAACACCATATATTTT
>.|TRBJ2-1|TRBD2|TRBV7-9
CASSYQTSGSNEQFF
TGTGCCAGCAGCTACCAGACTAGCGGGAGCAATGAGCAGTTCTTC
>.|TRBJ1-5|.|TRBV7-2
CASSPGGGGVRSNQPQHF
TGTGCCAGCAGCCCCGGGGGAGGGGGGGTGAGGAGCAATCAGCCCCAGCATTTT
>.|TRBJ2-2|TRBD1|TRBV7-9
CASSLKPGQGTGELFF
TGTGCCAGCAGCTTAAAACCGGGACAGGGCACCGGGGAGCTGTTTTTT
>.|TRBJ1-2|.|TRBV11-2
CASSLVTYNGYTF
TGTGCCAGCAGCTTAGTAACTTATAATGGCTACACCTTC
>.|TRBJ2-7|.|TRBV4-1
CASSQNEAYSYEQYF
TGCGCCAGCAGCCAAAATGAAGCCTACTCCTACGAGCAGTACTTC
>.|TRBJ2-7|.|TRBV9
CASSVDGQGGSYEQYF
TGTGCCAGCAGCGTAGATGGTCAGGGAGGTTCCTACGAGCAGTACTTC
>.|TRBJ1-1|TRBD1|TRBV7-9
CASSLGTGPNTEAFF
TGTGCCAGCAGCTTGGGGACAGGGCCGAACACTGAAGCTTTCTTT
>.|TRBJ2-1|.|TRBV2
CASSSAGTLHAEQFF
TGTGCCAGCAGTTCGGCCGGGACTCTACATGCTGAGCAGTTCTTC
>.|TRBJ2-1|TRBD2|TRBV19
CASRGGTSGIYNEQFF
TGTGCCAGTAGGGGAGGGACTAGCGGGATCTACAATGAGCAGTTCTTC
>.|TRBJ2-1|.|TRBV7-9
CASSPQRGGSHEQFF
TGTGCCAGCAGCCCACAGAGGGGGGGTTCCCATGAGCAGTTCTTC
>.|TRBJ2-2|.|TRBV7-9
CASASREFPGELFF
TGTGCCAGCGCGTCTCGGGAGTTTCCCGGGGAGCTGTTTTTT
>.|TRBJ2-7|.|TRBV7-2
CASSLGAGSGYEQYF
TGTGCCAGCAGCTTAGGGGCGGGAAGCGGGTACGAGCAGTACTTC
>.|TRBJ2-7|.|TRBV14
CASSQAGYEQYF
TGTGCCAGCAGCCAAGCAGGGTACGAGCAGTACTTC
>few|TRBJ1-5|TRBD1|TRBV9
CASSTGQGGNQPQHF
TGTGCCAGCAGCACGGGACAGGGAGGGAATCAGCCCCAGCATTTT
>.|TRBJ2-3|.|TRBV18
CASSPSARRVADTQYF
TGTGCCAGCTCACCATCGGCACGGAGGGTTGCAGATACGCAGTATTTT
>few|TRBJ1-3|.|TRBV11-2
CASSRRGQGTYSGNTIYF
TGTGCCAGCTCCAGGCGGGGGCAGGGAACTTACTCTGGAAACACCATATATTTT
>few|TRBJ2-7|.|TRBV30
CAWKAWVSSYEQYF
TGTGCCTGGAAAGCGTGGGTTAGCTCCTACGAGCAGTACTTC
>.|TRBJ1-1|.|TRBV18
CASSQDRQNTEAFF
TGTGCCAGCTCACAAGACCGACAGAACACTGAAGCTTTCTTT
>.|TRBJ2-5|TRBD1|TRBV28
CASSPTGPETQYF
TGTGCCAGCAGTCCGACAGGGCCAGAGACCCAGTACTTC
>.|TRBJ2-7|TRBD2|TRBV2
CASSAHSGRGAYEQYF
TGTGCCAGCAGTGCCCATAGCGGGAGAGGAGCCTACGAGCAGTACTTC
>.|TRBJ2-3|TRBD2|TRBV5-1
CASSAELAGVGDTQYF
TGCGCCAGCAGCGCAGAACTAGCGGGAGTCGGAGATACGCAGTATTTT
>.|TRBJ2-7|.|TRBV6-1
CASSLLIAYEQYF
TGTGCCAGCAGTCTTTTAATTGCCTACGAGCAGTACTTC
>once|TRBJ2-7|.|TRBV9
CASGGLYEQYF
TGTGCCAGCGGGGGCCTTTACGAGCAGTACTTC
>.|TRBJ2-3|TRBD2|TRBV29-1
CSVEGGAGYTDTQYF
TGCAGCGTTGAAGGTGGAGCGGGATATACAGATACGCAGTATTTT
>.|TRBJ2-3|.|TRBV25-1
CASSLGGTDTQYF
TGTGCCAGCAGTCTAGGAGGCACAGATACGCAGTATTTT
>few|TRBJ1-5|TRBD1|TRBV19
CASSMGWDRETQPQHF
TGTGCCAGTAGTATGGGCTGGGACAGGGAGACTCAGCCCCAGCATTTT
>.|TRBJ2-7|.|TRBV7-9
CASSLVTGYEQYF
TGTGCCAGCAGCTTAGTTACAGGGTACGAGCAGTACTTC
>.|TRBJ1-1|TRBD1|TRBV6-5
CASSYRTGASNTEAFF
TGTGCCAGCAGTTACCGTACAGGGGCCTCGAACACTGAAGCTTTCTTT
>.|TRBJ1-1|TRBD1|TRBV6-1
CASSSGTGSTEAFF
TGTGCCAGCAGTTCCGGGACAGGGAGCACTGAAGCTTTCTTT
>few|TRBJ1-2|TRBD1|TRBV10-3
CAISDRMGGQGLSYGYTF
TGTGCCATCAGTGATAGGATGGGGGGACAGGGATTATCCTATGGCTACACCTTC
>once|TRBJ1-6|TRBD1|TRBV28
CASSFDRGGSPLHF
TGTGCCAGCAGTTTCGACAGGGGAGGTTCACCCCTCCACTTT
>.|TRBJ1-1|.|TRBV6-1
CASSDAVGGREAFF
TGTGCCAGCAGTGACGCAGTTGGAGGCCGCGAAGCTTTCTTT
>.|TRBJ2-7|.|TRBV18
CASSGRAGTVYEQYF
TGTGCCAGCTCAGGGAGAGCGGGTACGGTCTACGAGCAGTACTTC
>.|TRBJ2-7|TRBD1|TRBV9
CASSSGPRTGDSYEQYF
TGTGCCAGCAGCTCAGGCCCTCGGACAGGGGATTCCTACGAGCAGTACTTC
>.|TRBJ1-1|TRBD1|TRBV27
CASVGWAQGAEEAFF
TGTGCCAGCGTTGGGTGGGCACAGGGGGCCGAGGAAGCTTTCTTT
>.|TRBJ2-1|.|TRBV9
CASSVGQNYNEQFF
TGTGCCAGCAGCGTAGGCCAGAACTACAATGAGCAGTTCTTC
>once|TRBJ1-2|TRBD1|TRBV27
CASRLDREAGYTF
TGTGCCAGCAGGTTGGACAGGGAGGCTGGCTACACCTTC
>few|TRBJ1-1|.|TRBV7-8
CASSLRGRTEAFF
TGTGCCAGCAGCTTGCGGGGGCGGACTGAAGCTTTCTTT
>.|TRBJ2-7|TRBD1|TRBV9
CASSSQGRHSYEQYF
TGTGCCAGCAGCTCACAGGGGCGTCACTCCTACGAGCAGTACTTC
>.|TRBJ2-2|TRBD1|TRBV27
CASSLRQGSGELFF
TGTGCCAGCAGTTTAAGACAGGGGTCCGGGGAGCTGTTTTTT
>.|TRBJ2-7|.|TRBV10-3
CAISAGADSYEQYF
TGTGCCATCAGTGCAGGGGCCGACTCCTACGAGCAGTACTTC
>.|TRBJ2-1|TRBD2|TRBV28
CASSPSGRALGGEQFF
TGTGCCAGCAGTCCTAGCGGGAGGGCCCTAGGGGGTGAGCAGTTCTTC
>.|TRBJ1-6|.|TRBV6-1
CASSETPPGNSPLHF
TGTGCCAGCAGTGAAACACCGCCCGGGAATTCACCCCTCCACTTT
>.|TRBJ2-1|.|TRBV9
CASSVGQNEQFF
TGTGCCAGCAGCGTAGGCCAGAATGAGCAGTTCTTC
>once|TRBJ2-5|TRBD1|TRBV28
CASGTDQETQYF
TGTGCCAGTGGGACAGACCAAGAGACCCAGTACTTC
>.|TRBJ2-7|TRBD1|TRBV28
CASSLTRTGGLGEQYF
TGTGCCAGCAGTTTAACCCGGACAGGGGGCTTGGGCGAGCAGTACTTC
>few|TRBJ2-7|TRBD2|TRBV6-6
CASSPFSGGNYEQYF
TGTGCCAGCAGCCCCTTCAGCGGGGGCAACTACGAGCAGTACTTC
>.|TRBJ2-5|TRBD2|TRBV7-2
CASSSVGTSGQETQYF
TGTGCCAGCAGCTCCGTCGGGACTAGCGGGCAAGAGACCCAGTACTTC